The sequence of this T cell receptor (beta chain) was determined in a study of siplizumab effects on memory and regulatory T cells. Each sample contributed approximately 96,000 TCR templates to the assay. Clones were read by immunoSEQ multiplex PCR, and TCRdb kept only the in-frame ones, dropping some. The top ten clones hold around 1.1% of a sample with about 100,000 clones, roughly 92% of them seen once. General study findings and limits: Versus less than 35% in controls, the mappable alloreactive CD4+ clones averaged roughly 68% Treg-derived with siplizumab. Naive T cells appeared more varied than memory cells and looked like key alloresponse contributors. Tregs proliferating in siplizumab cultures lacked confirmation of their suppressive function.

Worth noting for this clone: Its target is not known.

Trimming removed 5 bases from V and 5 bases from J; junction bases left unmatched: 7. The CDR3 covers 16 residues. CDR1 is SGHTA and CDR2 is FQGTGA in the germline V gene. This receptor was taken from a human donor in good health. What was sequenced was CD4+ T cells sorted from blood. The genes are TRBV7-3 and TRBJ2-5; TRBD2 agrees at 14 bases. Here the CDR3 reads CASSQGLAGARETQYF. The CDR3 DNA is TGTGCCAGCAGCCAGGGACTAGCGGGAGCCCGGGAGACCCAGTACTTC.